The next 17 T cell receptor beta chains were all read from a single sample in a study of blood T cell repertoires in COVID-19. TCRdb keeps only in-frame clones here, not all; method: immunoSEQ multiplex PCR. The sample holds approximately 330,000 clones, 90% seen once. Sequenced sample: peripheral blood. Source of these receptors: a woman in her thirties or forties with COVID-19, enrolled during active disease.

CDR3: CASSLQQGNQPQHF. CDR3 DNA sequence: TGTGCCAGCAGCCTACAGCAGGGTAATCAGCCCCAGCATTTT. The rearrangement joins TRBV27 to TRBJ1-5; tentatively, D is TRBD1 (5 bases). Trimming removed 6 bases at V and 4 bases at J, with 13 bases between. CDR1 is MNHEY and CDR2 is SMNVEV in the germline V gene (reference sequence). This CDR3 comprises 14 residues.

The rearrangement uses TRBV5-1 and TRBJ2-7; tentatively, D is TRBD1 (5 bases). Germline CDR1 and CDR2: SGHRS and YFSETQ. The length of the CDR3 is 16 residues. The V end lost 0 bases, the J end lost 0 bases, and 13 bases lay between the germline ends. The CDR3 sequence: CASSLGRQGLSYEQYF. CDR3 coding DNA: TGCGCCAGCAGCTTGGGGCGGCAGGGTCTCTCCTACGAGCAGTACTTC. The full variable domain, its missing parts supplied by reference TRBV5-1 and TRBJ2-7, is KAGVTQTPRYLIKTRGQQVTLSCSPISGHRSVSWYQQTPGQGLQFLFEYFSETQRNKGNFPGRFSGRQFSNSRSEMNVSTLELGDSALYLCASSLGRQGLSYEQYFGPGTRLTVT.

This clone showed up just once. This chain joins TRBV5-4 and TRBJ1-2; D not certain. Germline CDR1 reads SGHNT; CDR2 reads YYREEE (reference sequence). The V end was cut by 0 bases, the J end by 6 bases, with 9 bases between. CDR3 length: 13 amino acids. CDR3 loop: CASSLVGVDGYTF. As DNA, the CDR3 is TGTGCCAGCAGCTTGGTCGGAGTGGATGGCTACACCTTC. Full variable domain (rest looked up from reference TRBV5-4 and TRBJ1-2): ETGVTQSPTHLIKTRGQQVTLRCSSQSGHNTVSWYQQALGQGPQFIFQYYREEENGRGNFPPRFSGLQFPNYSSELNVNALELDDSALYLCASSLVGVDGYTFGSGTRLTVV.

To note about this clone: The sample holds other DNA sequences that translate to the same CDR3. The chain employs TRBV18 and TRBJ2-1; D uncertain. CDR1 is KGHSH, CDR2 LQKENI, per germline. With 3 bases removed from V and 5 bases from J, the gap between germline ends came to 8 bases. The CDR3 has 13 amino acids. The CDR3 bases are TGTGCCAGCTCACCGCTAATCGACAATGAGCAGTTCTTC. Translating gives CASSPLIDNEQFF.

The chain is built from TRBV30 and TRBJ1-2; no clear D gene. This CDR3 has 14 amino acids. CDR1 GTSNPN and CDR2 SVGIG come from the germline V gene (reference sequence). V gave up 0 bases and J gave up 11 bases, with 19 bases separating them. CDR3 in amino acids: CAWSVLTPPSRYTF. The DNA of the CDR3 is TGTGCCTGGAGTGTACTAACCCCCCCCTCTAGGTACACCTTC.

The chain links TRBV11-1 to TRBJ2-7; 8 bases line up with TRBD2. The trim removed 1 base at V and 2 bases at J, leaving 4 bases unmatched. CDR3 length equals 15 residues. CDR1 is SGHAT, CDR2 FQDESV, per germline (reference sequence). The CDR3 DNA reads as TGTGCCAGCAGCTTAGTTGGGACTAGGACCTACGAGCAGTACTTC. It specifies CASSLVGTRTYEQYF.

This clone was detected once. The J gene is TRBJ1-4, the V gene TRBV2; the D is unclear. CDR1 and CDR2 from the germline V gene are SNHLY and FYNNEI. CDR3 length: 15 amino acids. Trimming removed 4 bases at V and 0 bases at J, with 9 bases between. Here the CDR3 reads CASSAELATNEKLFF. The CDR3 DNA follows: TGTGCCAGCAGTGCGGAGCTAGCAACTAATGAAAAACTGTTTTTT.

This chain uses TRBV19 with TRBJ2-7; TRBD2 aligns across 9 bases. This CDR3 contains 15 residues. After removal of 3 bases from V and 3 bases from J, the junction contained 6 bases not matched to a gene. CDR1 and CDR2 (germline): LNHDA, SQIVND (reference sequence). The CDR3 DNA follows: TGTGCCAGTAGTATCCTAGCGGGAAGCGTCTACGAGCAGTACTTC. Translated: CASSILAGSVYEQYF.

The chain employs TRBV21-1 and TRBJ1-5; TRBD1 reflects the table's D call only, with no check against the DNA. TRBV21-1 is listed as a pseudogene. CDR3 length: 11 amino acids. CDR3 loop: CASAFCQTQHF. The CDR3 DNA reads as TGTGCCAGCGCTTTCTGCCAGACCCAGCATTTT.

The CDR3 sequence: CASSVRNRGSYGYTF. CDR3 nucleotides: TGTGCCAGCAGCGTGAGGAACAGGGGCTCCTATGGCTACACCTTC. This chain connects TRBV7-2 to TRBJ1-2; 7 bases are shared with TRBD1. From germline, CDR1 is SGHTA and CDR2 FQGNSA. This CDR3 has 15 residues. Trimming at V came to 5 bases and at J to 4 bases, leaving 10 bases not matched to a gene.

J is TRBJ2-5 and V is TRBV7-2; 8 bases match TRBD2. Looked up from germline, CDR1 is SGHTA and CDR2 is FQGNSA. Trimming cost V 1 base and J 5 bases; bases outside gene matches: 6. This CDR3 spans 15 amino acids. For the CDR3, the DNA is TGTGCCAGCAGCTTAGTTCAGCGGGAGTTGGAGACCCAGTACTTC. Protein: CASSLVQRELETQYF.

The genes are TRBV6-6 and TRBJ1-5; D uncertain. The CDR3 has 15 amino acids. The V gene's germline CDR1 is MNHNY and CDR2 SVGAGI (reference sequence). V was clipped by 2 bases and J by 4 bases, with 12 bases between them. For the CDR3, the DNA is TGTGCCAGCAGTTACCTGGAGGGAGGAAATCAGCCCCAGCATTTT. The encoded protein is CASSYLEGGNQPQHF.

V usage is TRBV4-3 and J usage is TRBJ2-3, with 12 bases aligning to TRBD2. This CDR3 contains 16 residues. After removal of 3 bases from V and 4 bases from J, the junction contained 5 bases not matched to a gene. CDR1 and CDR2 from the germline V gene are LGHNA and YSLEER. CDR3 sequence: CASSQRTSGTSDTQYF. In DNA, the CDR3 is TGCGCCAGCAGCCAGAGGACTAGCGGGACCTCAGATACGCAGTATTTT.

The rearrangement links TRBV7-9 to TRBJ2-5; TRBD1 might be the D (5 bases). The CDR3 sequence is 17 residues long. CDR1 is SEHNR and CDR2 is FQNEAQ in the germline V gene (reference sequence). V gave up 1 base and J gave up 2 bases, with 17 bases separating them. The CDR3 bases are TGTGCCAGCAGCTTAGGTAGAGCCTCAGACAGTCAAGAGACCCAGTACTTC. Residues: CASSLGRASDSQETQYF. Full variable domain (remainder filled in from reference TRBV7-9 and TRBJ2-5): DTGVSQNPRHKITKRGQNVTFRCDPISEHNRLYWYRQTLGQGPEFLTYFQNEAQLEKSRLLSDRFSAERPKGSFSTLEIQRTEQGDSAMYLCASSLGRASDSQETQYFGPGTRLLVL.

J is TRBJ1-1 and V is TRBV9; possible D gene TRBD1, 5 bases. V was clipped by 0 bases and J by 8 bases, with 14 bases between them. Per the germline V gene, CDR1 is SGDLS and CDR2 is YYNGEE. CDR3 length: 14 residues. DNA for the CDR3: TGTGCCAGCAGCGTAGTGGACACGGCTACCGAAGCTTTCTTT. Protein: CASSVVDTATEAFF.

The V call is TRBV7-3, the J call TRBJ2-5, with 9 bases that match TRBD2. V lost 0 bases to trimming and J lost 5 bases; unmatched junction nucleotides: 4. The CDR3 loop spans 15 amino acids. The germline gives CDR1 SGHTA, CDR2 FQGTGA. The CDR3 protein is CASSLTSGRGETQYF. As DNA, the CDR3 is TGTGCCAGCAGCTTAACTAGCGGGAGAGGGGAGACCCAGTACTTC. Full variable domain (rest looked up from reference TRBV7-3 and TRBJ2-5): GAGVSQTPSNKVTEKGKYVELRCDPISGHTALYWYRQSLGQGPEFLIYFQGTGAADDSGLPNDRFFAVRPEGSVSTLKIQRTERGDSAVYLCASSLTSGRGETQYFGPGTRLLVL.

The rearrangement links TRBV12-5 to TRBJ1-4, with D possibly matching TRBD1 (6 bases). The CDR3 loop spans 15 amino acids. Germline loops: CDR1 LGHNT, CDR2 FRNRAP. Trimming took 6 bases from V and 3 from J, leaving 14 bases between them. CDR3 region: CASGIQGGPNEKLFF. DNA for the CDR3: TGTGCTAGTGGAATACAGGGTGGGCCTAATGAAAAACTGTTTTTT. The full variable domain, with the rest looked up from reference TRBV12-5 and TRBJ1-4, is DARVTQTPRHKVTEMGQEVTMRCQPILGHNTVFWYRQTMMQGLELLAYFRNRAPLDDSGMPKDRFSAEMPDATLATLKIQPSEPRDSAVYFCASGIQGGPNEKLFFGSGTQLSVL.